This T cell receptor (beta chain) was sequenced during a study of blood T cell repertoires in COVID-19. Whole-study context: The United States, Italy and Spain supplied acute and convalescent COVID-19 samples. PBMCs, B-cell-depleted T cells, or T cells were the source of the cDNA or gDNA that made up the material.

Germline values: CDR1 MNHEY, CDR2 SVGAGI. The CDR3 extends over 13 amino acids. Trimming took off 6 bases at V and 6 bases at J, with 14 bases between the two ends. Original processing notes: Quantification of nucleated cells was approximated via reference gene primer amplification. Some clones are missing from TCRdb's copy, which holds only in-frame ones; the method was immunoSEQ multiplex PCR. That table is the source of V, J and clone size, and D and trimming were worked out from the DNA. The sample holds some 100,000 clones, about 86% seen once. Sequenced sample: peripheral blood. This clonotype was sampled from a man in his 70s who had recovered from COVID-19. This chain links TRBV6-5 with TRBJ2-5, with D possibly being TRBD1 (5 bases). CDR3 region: CASRQTVLKTQYF. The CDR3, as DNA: TGTGCCAGCAGGCAGACAGTTCTCAAGACCCAGTACTTC.